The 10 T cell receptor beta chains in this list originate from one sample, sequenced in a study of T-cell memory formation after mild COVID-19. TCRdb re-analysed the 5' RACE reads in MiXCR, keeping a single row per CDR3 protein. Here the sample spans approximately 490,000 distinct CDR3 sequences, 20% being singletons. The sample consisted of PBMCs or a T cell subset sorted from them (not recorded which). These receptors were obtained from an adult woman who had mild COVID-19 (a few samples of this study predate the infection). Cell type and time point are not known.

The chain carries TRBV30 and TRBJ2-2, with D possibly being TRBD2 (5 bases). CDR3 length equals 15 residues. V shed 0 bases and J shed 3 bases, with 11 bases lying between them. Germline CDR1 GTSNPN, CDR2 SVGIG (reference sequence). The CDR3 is CAWSVEGRDTGELFF. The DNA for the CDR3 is TGTGCCTGGAGTGTAGAGGGAAGGGACACCGGGGAGCTGTTTTTT.

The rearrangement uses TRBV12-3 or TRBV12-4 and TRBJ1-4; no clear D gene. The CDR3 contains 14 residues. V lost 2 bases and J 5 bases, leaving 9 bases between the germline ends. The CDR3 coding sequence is TGTGCCAGCAGTTTACTCAGGAAGAATGAAAAACTGTTTTTT. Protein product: CASSLLRKNEKLFF.

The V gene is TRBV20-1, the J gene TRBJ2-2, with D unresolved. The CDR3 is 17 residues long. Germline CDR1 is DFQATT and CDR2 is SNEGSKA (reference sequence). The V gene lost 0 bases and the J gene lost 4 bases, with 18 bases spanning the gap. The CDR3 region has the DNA TGCAGTGCTAGAGATAGGCGGACCGTATCTCTCACCGGGGAGCTGTTTTTT. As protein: CSARDRRTVSLTGELFF.

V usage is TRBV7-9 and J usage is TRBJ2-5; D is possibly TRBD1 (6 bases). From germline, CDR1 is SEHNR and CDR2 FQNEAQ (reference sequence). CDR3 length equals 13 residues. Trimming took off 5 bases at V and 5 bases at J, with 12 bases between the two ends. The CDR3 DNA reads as TGTGCCAGCAGCACACAGGGTCTGGAGACCCAGTACTTC. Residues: CASSTQGLETQYF.

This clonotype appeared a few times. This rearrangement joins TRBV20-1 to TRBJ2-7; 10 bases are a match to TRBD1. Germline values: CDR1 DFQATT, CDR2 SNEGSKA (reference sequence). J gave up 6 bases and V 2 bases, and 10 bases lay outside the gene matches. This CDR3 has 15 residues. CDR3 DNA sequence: TGCAGTGCTAGAAAGTCCCGGGACAGGGGAGGCGAGCAGTACTTC. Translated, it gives CSARKSRDRGGEQYF.

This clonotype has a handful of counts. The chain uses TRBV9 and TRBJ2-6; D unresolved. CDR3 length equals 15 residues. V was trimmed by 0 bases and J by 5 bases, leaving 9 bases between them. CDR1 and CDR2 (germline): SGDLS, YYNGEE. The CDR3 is CASSVEGTWANVLTF. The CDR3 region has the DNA TGTGCCAGCAGCGTAGAGGGTACTTGGGCCAACGTCCTGACTTTC. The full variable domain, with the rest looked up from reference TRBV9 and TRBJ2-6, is DSGVTQTPKHLITATGQRVTLRCSPRSGDLSVYWYQQSLDQGLQFLIQYYNGEERAKGNILERFSAQQFPDLHSELNLSSLELGDSALYFCASSVEGTWANVLTFGAGSRLTVL.

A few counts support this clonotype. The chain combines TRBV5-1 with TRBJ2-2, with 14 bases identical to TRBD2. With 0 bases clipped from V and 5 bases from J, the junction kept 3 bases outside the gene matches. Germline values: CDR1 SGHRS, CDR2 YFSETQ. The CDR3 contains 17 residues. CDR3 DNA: TGCGCCAGCAGCTTGGCCGGGACTAGCGGGAGAACCGGGGAGCTGTTTTTT. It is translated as CASSLAGTSGRTGELFF.

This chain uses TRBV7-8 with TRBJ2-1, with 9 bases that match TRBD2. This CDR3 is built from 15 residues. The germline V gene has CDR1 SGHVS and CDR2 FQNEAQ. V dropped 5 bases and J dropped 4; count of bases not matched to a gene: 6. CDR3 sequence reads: CASSTAGGPYNEQFF. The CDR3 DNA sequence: TGTGCCAGCAGCACAGCGGGGGGCCCTTACAATGAGCAGTTCTTC.

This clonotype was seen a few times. CDR3: CSARSQVGHEQYF. DNA for the CDR3: TGCAGTGCTAGGTCACAGGTCGGCCACGAGCAGTACTTC. The chain joins TRBV20-1 to TRBJ2-7, with D perhaps TRBD1 (5 bases). Germline values: CDR1 DFQATT, CDR2 SNEGSKA (reference sequence). Trimming stripped 3 bases from V and 5 bases from J, with 14 bases between. The CDR3 spans 13 residues.

Here the CDR3 reads CSARGGTEQFF. The CDR3 DNA follows: TGCAGTGCTAGGGGGGGGACTGAGCAGTTCTTC. The chain joins TRBV20-1 to TRBJ2-1; 7 nucleotides align to TRBD2. J was trimmed by 9 bases and V by 3 bases; bases with no gene match: 2. CDR3 length: 11 amino acids. Germline loops: CDR1 DFQATT, CDR2 SNEGSKA (reference sequence).